This section outlines one TCR beta chain sequence together with its context. This clonotype was counted ten times or more. Its binding antigen is unknown. Base qualities are not provided; no much larger clone lies one nucleotide away. CDR1 and CDR2, per the germline V gene, are ENHRY and SYGVKD. Trimming takes 3 bases from V and 4 bases from J, and the germline ends sit 7 bases apart. Taken from cysteine to phenylalanine, the CDR3 has 12 residues. The retained sequence is limited to the CDR3, 36 bases, with the frame set at the first base. This sample was taken from a study of blood T cells in healthy people across ages (dated by TCRdb to about 2015). With respect to the entire study: Template switching captured roughly one uniquely barcoded TCR beta cDNA molecule per two T cells in model experiments. Age-related changes in TCR beta repertoire diversity were measured in the study by deep sequencing normalized with unique cDNA molecular identifiers. Four age groups were formed from the donors: young (average approximately 15 years), middle-aged (roughly 38), aged (roughly 56) and long-lived (roughly 81). To avoid experimental bias, donors of different ages were randomly spread across the sequencing lanes. The study analyzed two additional independent replicas of 1 million unique cDNA reads from the same blood draw for two donors, one aged 18 to 30 and one aged 80 or older. The full study reports these points: There was a strong correlation between observed TCR beta diversity and the percentage of naive T cells measured by flow cytometry. Donor CMV infection status was unknown, potentially confounding age-related changes in expanded clonotypes. As age increased, observed TCR beta diversity per million T cells dropped in a roughly linear way, and a significant reduction was already evident by age 40. Bulk unsorted PBMC profiling prevented conclusive comparison of naive and antigen-experienced compartments. Compared with the aged group, more naive CD4+ T cells, fewer expanded clones and increased TCR diversity were shown by the long-lived group, suggesting age selection. Estimates of total diversity based on one million sequenced T cells were considered lower bounds and underestimates.

Donors were 39 systemically healthy Caucasian individuals from Russia aged roughly 6 to 100 years. Roughly 11 milliliters of peripheral blood were drawn from each donor into EDTA-treated Vacutainer tubes. Ficoll-Paque density-gradient centrifugation was used to isolate PBMCs, with at least 7 million per sample. Total RNA was extracted from PBMCs with Trizol reagent, with at least 5.5 micrograms obtained per sample. For every donor, flow cytometry on a PBMC aliquot measured the percentage of naive CD45RAhigh/CD27high T cells. The protocol used for the library was 5' RACE. The sequencing machine was an Illumina HiSeq 2500. A second about 6 to 11 cycle PCR used a sample-barcoded 5' primer and a J-beta primer mix. A unique molecular identifier was introduced onto each TCR beta cDNA molecule by a template-switch 5' adaptor carrying 12 random nucleotides. Each sample yielded at least 2.5 million CDR3-containing paired-end reads. All of the RNA was converted into first-strand cDNA using the Mint cDNA synthesis kit, with a TRBC-specific oligonucleotide serving as the primer. Following uracil-DNA glycosylase treatment, a first 18-cycle PCR with universal primers M1SS and BC2_uni_R was performed on all cDNA. Concerning the study's data processing: For normalization, 1 million high-quality reads were randomly selected from each sample, with every read carrying a distinct molecular identifier. Reads sharing molecular identifiers were discarded rather than binned into consensus sequences. MiTCR, run with a Q25 quality threshold and the strictest error-elimination algorithm, handled CDR3 identification, clonotype clustering and error correction. A nonparametric unseen species model with Euler transformation was used to estimate lower-bound total TCR beta diversity. The public sequencing data were trimmed at Q25 with fastp and processed into clonotypes with MiXCR by TCRdb, which kept only in-frame beta chains. Every distinct CDR3 protein forms one entry, paired with its most common genes and DNA. TCRdb's processing, not the authors', yielded these V and J calls. For this sample the table gives some 790,000 distinct CDR3 sequences, of which about 30% were detected only once. The ten largest clones take up roughly 17% of the sample.

This TCR came from a woman older than 75 in good health. Sequenced sample: blood. The rearranged chain carries TRBV10-3 and TRBJ2-7; the D segment cannot be called with confidence. The CDR3 region has the sequence CAISEAGYEQYF. The DNA sequence reads TGTGCCATCAGTGAAGCCGGGTACGAGCAGTACTTC.